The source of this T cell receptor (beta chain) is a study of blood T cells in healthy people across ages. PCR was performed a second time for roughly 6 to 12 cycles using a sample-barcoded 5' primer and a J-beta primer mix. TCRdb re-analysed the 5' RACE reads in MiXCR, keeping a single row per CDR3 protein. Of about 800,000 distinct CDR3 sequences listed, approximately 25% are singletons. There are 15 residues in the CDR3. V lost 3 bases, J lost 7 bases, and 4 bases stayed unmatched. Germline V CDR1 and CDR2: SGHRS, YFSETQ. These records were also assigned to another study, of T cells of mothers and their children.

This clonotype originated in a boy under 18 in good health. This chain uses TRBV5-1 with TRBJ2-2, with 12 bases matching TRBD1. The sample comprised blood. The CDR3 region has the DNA TGCGCCAGCAGCTGGGGACAGGGGGCCGGCGGGGAGCTGTTTTTT. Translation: CASSWGQGAGGELFF.